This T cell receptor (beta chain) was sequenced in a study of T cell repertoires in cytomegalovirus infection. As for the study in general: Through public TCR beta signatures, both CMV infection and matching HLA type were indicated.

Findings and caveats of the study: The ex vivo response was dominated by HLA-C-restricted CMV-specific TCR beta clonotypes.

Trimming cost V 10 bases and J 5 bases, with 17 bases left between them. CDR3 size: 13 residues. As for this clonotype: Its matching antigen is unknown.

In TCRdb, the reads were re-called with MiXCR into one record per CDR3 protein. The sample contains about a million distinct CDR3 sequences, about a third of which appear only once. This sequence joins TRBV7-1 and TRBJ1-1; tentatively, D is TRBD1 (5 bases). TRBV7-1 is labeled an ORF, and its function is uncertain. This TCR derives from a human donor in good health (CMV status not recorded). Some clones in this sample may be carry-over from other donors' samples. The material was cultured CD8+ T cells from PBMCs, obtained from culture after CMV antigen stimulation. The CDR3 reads CATKKGPGTEAFF. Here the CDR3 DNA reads TGTGCCACCAAAAAGGGACCAGGGACTGAAGCTTTCTTT.